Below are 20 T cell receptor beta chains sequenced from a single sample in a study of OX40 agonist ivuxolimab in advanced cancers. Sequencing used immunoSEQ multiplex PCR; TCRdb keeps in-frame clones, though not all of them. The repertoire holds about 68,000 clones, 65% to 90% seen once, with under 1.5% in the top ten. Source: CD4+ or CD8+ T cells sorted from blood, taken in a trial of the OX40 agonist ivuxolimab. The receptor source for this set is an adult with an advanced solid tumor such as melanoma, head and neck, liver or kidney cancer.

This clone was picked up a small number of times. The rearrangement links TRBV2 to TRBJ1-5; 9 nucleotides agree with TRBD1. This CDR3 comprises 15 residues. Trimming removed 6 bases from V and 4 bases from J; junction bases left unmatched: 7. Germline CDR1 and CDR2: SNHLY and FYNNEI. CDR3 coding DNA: TGTGCCAGCAGCCCGGACAGGGGTTGGAATCAGCCCCAGCATTTT. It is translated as CASSPDRGWNQPQHF.

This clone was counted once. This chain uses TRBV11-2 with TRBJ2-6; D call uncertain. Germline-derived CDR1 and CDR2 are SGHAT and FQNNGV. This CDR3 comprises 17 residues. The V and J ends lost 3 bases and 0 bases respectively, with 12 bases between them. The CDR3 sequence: CASSFSAVGSGANVLTF. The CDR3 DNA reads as TGTGCCAGCAGCTTCAGTGCCGTGGGCTCTGGGGCCAACGTCCTGACTTTC. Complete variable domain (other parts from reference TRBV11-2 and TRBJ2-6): EAGVAQSPRYKIIEKRQSVAFWCNPISGHATLYWYQQILGQGPKLLIQFQNNGVVDDSQLPKDRFSAERLKGVDSTLKIQPAKLEDSAVYLCASSFSAVGSGANVLTFGAGSRLTVL.

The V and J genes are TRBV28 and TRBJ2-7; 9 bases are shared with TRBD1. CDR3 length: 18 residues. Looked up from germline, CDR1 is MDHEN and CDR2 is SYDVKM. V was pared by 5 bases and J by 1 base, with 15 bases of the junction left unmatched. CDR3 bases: TGTGCCAGCAGTCGTCAACTTTTTCGGGACAGGGTTTCCTACGAGCAGTACTTC. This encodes CASSRQLFRDRVSYEQYF.

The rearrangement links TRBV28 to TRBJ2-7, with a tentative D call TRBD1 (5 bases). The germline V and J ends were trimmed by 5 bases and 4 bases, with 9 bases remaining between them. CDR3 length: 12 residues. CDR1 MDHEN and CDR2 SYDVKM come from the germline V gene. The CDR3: CASSVQGYEQYF. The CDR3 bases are TGTGCCAGCAGTGTTCAGGGTTACGAGCAGTACTTC.

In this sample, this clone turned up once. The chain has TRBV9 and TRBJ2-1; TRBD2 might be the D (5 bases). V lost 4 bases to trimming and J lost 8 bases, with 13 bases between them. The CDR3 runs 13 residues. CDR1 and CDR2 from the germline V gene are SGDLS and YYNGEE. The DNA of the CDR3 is TGTGCCAGCAGCCTACTTGGGAGCCATGAGCAGTTCTTC. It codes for CASSLLGSHEQFF.

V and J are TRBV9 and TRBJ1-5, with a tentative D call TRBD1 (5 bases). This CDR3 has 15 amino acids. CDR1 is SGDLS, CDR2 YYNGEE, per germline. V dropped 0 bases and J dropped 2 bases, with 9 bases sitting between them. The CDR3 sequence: CASSVEGLGNQPQHF. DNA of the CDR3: TGTGCCAGCAGCGTAGAGGGGCTTGGCAATCAGCCCCAGCATTTT.

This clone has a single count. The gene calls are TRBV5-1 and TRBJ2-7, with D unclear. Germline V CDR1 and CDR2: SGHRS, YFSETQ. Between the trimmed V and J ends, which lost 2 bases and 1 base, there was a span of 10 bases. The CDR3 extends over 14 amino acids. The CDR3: CASSFFAQSYEQYF. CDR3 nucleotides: TGCGCCAGCAGCTTCTTTGCTCAGTCCTACGAGCAGTACTTC.

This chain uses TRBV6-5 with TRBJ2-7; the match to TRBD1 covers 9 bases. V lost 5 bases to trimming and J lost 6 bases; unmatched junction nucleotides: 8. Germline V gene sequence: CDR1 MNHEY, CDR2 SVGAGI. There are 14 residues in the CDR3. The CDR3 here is CASSGSGTGSEQYF. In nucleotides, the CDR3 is TGTGCCAGCAGTGGCTCCGGGACAGGGAGCGAGCAGTACTTC.

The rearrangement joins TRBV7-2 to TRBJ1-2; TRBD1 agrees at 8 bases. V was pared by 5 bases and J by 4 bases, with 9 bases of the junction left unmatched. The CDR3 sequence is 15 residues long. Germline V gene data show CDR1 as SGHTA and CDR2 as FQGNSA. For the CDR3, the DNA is TGTGCCAGCAGCCCGGGGGGGACAGGAGTCTATGGCTACACCTTC. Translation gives CASSPGGTGVYGYTF. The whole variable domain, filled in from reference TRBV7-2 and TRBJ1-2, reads GAGVSQSPSNKVTEKGKDVELRCDPISGHTALYWYRQSLGQGLEFLIYFQGNSAPDKSGLPSDRFSAERTGGSVSTLTIQRTQQEDSAVYLCASSPGGTGVYGYTFGSGTRLTVV.

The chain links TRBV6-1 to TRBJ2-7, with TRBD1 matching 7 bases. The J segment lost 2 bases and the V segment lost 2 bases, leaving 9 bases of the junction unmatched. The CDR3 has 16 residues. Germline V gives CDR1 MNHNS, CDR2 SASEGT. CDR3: CASSESGSGGAYEQYF. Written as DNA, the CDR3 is TGTGCCAGCAGTGAATCAGGGTCAGGGGGTGCCTACGAGCAGTACTTC.

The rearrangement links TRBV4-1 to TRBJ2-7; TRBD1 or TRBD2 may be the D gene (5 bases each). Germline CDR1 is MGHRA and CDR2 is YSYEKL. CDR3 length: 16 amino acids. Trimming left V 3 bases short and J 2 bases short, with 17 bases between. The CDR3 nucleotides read TGCGCCAGCAGCCAGCCCGACTATAGGGGAGCCTACGAGCAGTACTTC. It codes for CASSQPDYRGAYEQYF.

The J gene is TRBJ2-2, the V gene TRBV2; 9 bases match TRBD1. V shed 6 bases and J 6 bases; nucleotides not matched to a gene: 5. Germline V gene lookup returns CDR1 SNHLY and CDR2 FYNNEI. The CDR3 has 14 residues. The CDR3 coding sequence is TGTGCCAGCAGGGACAGGGGAAATTCCGGGGAGCTGTTTTTT. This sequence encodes CASRDRGNSGELFF.

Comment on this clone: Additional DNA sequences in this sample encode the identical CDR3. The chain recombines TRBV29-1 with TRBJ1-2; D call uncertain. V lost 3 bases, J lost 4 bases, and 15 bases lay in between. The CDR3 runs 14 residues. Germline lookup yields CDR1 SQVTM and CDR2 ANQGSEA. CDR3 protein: CSVEKPTGFYGYTF. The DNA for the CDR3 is TGCAGCGTTGAGAAACCGACGGGATTCTATGGCTACACCTTC.

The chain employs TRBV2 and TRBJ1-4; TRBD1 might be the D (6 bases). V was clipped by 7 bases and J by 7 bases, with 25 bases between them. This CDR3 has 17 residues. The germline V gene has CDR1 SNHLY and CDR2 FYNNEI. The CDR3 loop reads CASNTVGFGGRVEKLFF. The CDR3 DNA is TGTGCCAGCAACACAGTGGGGTTCGGGGGCCGAGTTGAAAAACTGTTTTTT. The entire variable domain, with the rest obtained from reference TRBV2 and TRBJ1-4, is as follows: EPEVTQTPSHQVTQMGQEVILRCVPISNHLYFYWYRQILGQKVEFLVSFYNNEISEKSEIFDDQFSVERPDGSNFTLKIRSTKLEDSAMYFCASNTVGFGGRVEKLFFGSGTQLSVL.

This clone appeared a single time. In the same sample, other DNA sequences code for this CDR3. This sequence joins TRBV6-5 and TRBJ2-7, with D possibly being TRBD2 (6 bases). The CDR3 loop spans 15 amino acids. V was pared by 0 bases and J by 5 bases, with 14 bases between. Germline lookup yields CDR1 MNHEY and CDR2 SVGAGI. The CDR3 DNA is TGTGCCAGCAGTTACTCCGGCCGGGGGAAGGACGAGCAGTACTTC. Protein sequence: CASSYSGRGKDEQYF.

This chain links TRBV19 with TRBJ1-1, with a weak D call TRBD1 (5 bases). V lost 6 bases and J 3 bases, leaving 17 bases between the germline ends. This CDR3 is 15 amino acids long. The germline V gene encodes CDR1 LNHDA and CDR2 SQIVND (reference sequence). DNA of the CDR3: TGTGCCAGTAGCTCCGGGGGGTCCTGGGACACTGAAGCTTTCTTT. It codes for CASSSGGSWDTEAFF.

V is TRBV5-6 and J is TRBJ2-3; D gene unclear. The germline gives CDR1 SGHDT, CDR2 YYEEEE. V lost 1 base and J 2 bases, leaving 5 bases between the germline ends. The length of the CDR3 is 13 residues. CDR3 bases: TGTGCCAGCAGCTTGCAGTACACAGATACGCAGTATTTT. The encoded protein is CASSLQYTDTQYF.

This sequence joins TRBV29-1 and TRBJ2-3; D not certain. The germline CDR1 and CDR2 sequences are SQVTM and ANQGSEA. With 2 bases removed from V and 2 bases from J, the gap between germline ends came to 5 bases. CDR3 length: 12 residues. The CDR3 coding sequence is TGCAGCGTTGAATTTGCCACAGATACGCAGTATTTT. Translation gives CSVEFATDTQYF.

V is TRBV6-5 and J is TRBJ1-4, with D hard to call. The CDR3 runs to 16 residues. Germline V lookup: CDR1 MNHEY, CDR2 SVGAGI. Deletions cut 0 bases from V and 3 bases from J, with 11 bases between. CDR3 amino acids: CASSYSGGRPNEKLFF. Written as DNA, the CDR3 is TGTGCCAGCAGTTACTCCGGAGGGCGTCCTAATGAAAAACTGTTTTTT.

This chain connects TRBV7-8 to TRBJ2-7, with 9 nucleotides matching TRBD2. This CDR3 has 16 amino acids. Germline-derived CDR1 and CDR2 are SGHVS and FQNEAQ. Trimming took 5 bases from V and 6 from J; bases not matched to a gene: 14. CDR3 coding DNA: TGTGCCAGCAGCCAAGGGGTGCGGGGGGGCCCCTTCGAGCAGTACTTC. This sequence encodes CASSQGVRGGPFEQYF.